One T cell receptor beta chain is described in this entry. This sample is part of a study of blood T cell repertoires in COVID-19. Looking at the study overall: Collection of acute and convalescent COVID-19 samples took place in the United States, Italy and Spain. T cells, B-cell-depleted T cells, or PBMCs provided the cDNA or gDNA that served as material.

This CDR3 comprises 14 residues. Germline values: CDR1 SNHLY, CDR2 FYNNEI. V was cut by 5 bases and J by 4 bases, with 11 bases left in between. Original methodology: Reference gene primer amplification in the assay estimated nucleated cell counts. Produced via immunoSEQ multiplex PCR; TCRdb's table is partial and in-frame only. V and J calls and clone size are as listed in that table; D and trimming were resolved from the DNA. This table holds around 300,000 clones, about 85% found once. This sequence joins TRBV2 and TRBJ1-4, with unresolved D. What was sequenced was peripheral blood. This TCR came from a woman between 50 and 59 years old with active or convalescent COVID-19. CDR3 nucleotides: TGTGCCAGCAGTTGGATGGGAGTTAATGAAAAACTGTTTTTT. Translated, it gives CASSWMGVNEKLFF.